This T cell receptor (beta chain) was sequenced for a study of blood T cell repertoires in COVID-19. This table comes from immunoSEQ multiplex PCR, and its TCRdb copy is limited to in-frame clones, with some not included. The table lists more than 95,000 clones, about nine tenths of them singletons. The V end lost 7 bases, the J end lost 10 bases, and 16 bases lay between the germline ends. The CDR3 loop spans 12 amino acids. The rearrangement joins TRBV12-3 or TRBV12-4 to TRBJ2-5; D is unclear. This sequence originates from a human donor with active COVID-19. The donor label of this sample is uncertain. Sequencing was done on a sample of peripheral blood. The CDR3 DNA reads TGTGCCAGCACCCTAGTTGTGGGTTTCCAGTACTTC. The encoded protein is CASTLVVGFQYF.